A selection of T cell receptor beta chains follows, all from one sample in a study of shared clonotypes between healthy human individuals. Some clones are missing from TCRdb's copy, which holds only in-frame ones; the method was immunoSEQ multiplex PCR. Among 2 million to 2.5 million clones listed, nearly 97% were seen once. What was sequenced was naive CD4+ T cells sorted from blood. Receptors were obtained from a man between 18 and 29 years old in good health. Both conserved end residues are part of each CDR3. D genes are given only for firm matches. Size is stated for part of the rows, as once, few or many counts, or as a class when the clone is expanded.

d_gene: .
j_gene: TRBJ1-4
v_gene: TRBV28
abundance: .
CDR3nt: TGTGCCAGCAGTTTAGGTTTTGGACTGTTTTTT
CDR3aa: CASSLGFGLFF

d_gene: .
j_gene: TRBJ1-2
v_gene: TRBV29-1
abundance: once
CDR3nt: TGCAGCGTCGCCGATGGGGGGGCTGGCTACACCTTC
CDR3aa: CSVADGGAGYTF

d_gene: .
j_gene: TRBJ2-1
v_gene: TRBV12-5
abundance: .
CDR3nt: TGTGCTAGTGGTTTGGTACTGGCTAGCGGGACAGGTGAGCAGTTCTTC
CDR3aa: CASGLVLASGTGEQFF

d_gene: TRBD1
j_gene: TRBJ2-2
v_gene: TRBV15
abundance: .
CDR3nt: TGTGCCACCAGCAGAGACCAGGACAGGGCGAACACCGGGGAGCTGTTTTTT
CDR3aa: CATSRDQDRANTGELFF

d_gene: .
j_gene: TRBJ1-5
v_gene: TRBV30
abundance: .
CDR3nt: TGTGCCTGGAGTCCGGGGGTGGGCAATCAGCCCCAGCATTTT
CDR3aa: CAWSPGVGNQPQHF

d_gene: TRBD2
j_gene: TRBJ2-7
v_gene: TRBV10-3
abundance: .
CDR3nt: TGTGCCATCAGTGAGGGGACTAGCGGCTCCTACGAGCAGTACTTC
CDR3aa: CAISEGTSGSYEQYF

d_gene: .
j_gene: TRBJ2-4
v_gene: TRBV28
abundance: .
CDR3nt: TGTGCCAGCAGTCGAGGGGCATTGGGCAAAAACATTCAGTACTTC
CDR3aa: CASSRGALGKNIQYF

d_gene: .
j_gene: TRBJ1-1
v_gene: TRBV11-3
abundance: once
CDR3nt: TGTGCCAGCAGCTCACTGGATAACACTGAAGCTTTCTTT
CDR3aa: CASSSLDNTEAFF

d_gene: TRBD1
j_gene: TRBJ2-2
v_gene: TRBV7-8
abundance: .
CDR3nt: TGTGCCAGCAGCTTAGTTCCGGACAGGGGGCTACGTGGCGGGGAGCTGTTTTTT
CDR3aa: CASSLVPDRGLRGGELFF

d_gene: .
j_gene: TRBJ1-2
v_gene: TRBV28
abundance: .
CDR3nt: TGTGCCAGCAGTCCCCCCCGGGGGGCCCGAGGGGTTGGCTACACCTTC
CDR3aa: CASSPPRGARGVGYTF

d_gene: TRBD1
j_gene: TRBJ2-7
v_gene: TRBV5-1
abundance: .
CDR3nt: TGCGCCAGCAGCTTGGCGCCGGGACAGGGCTACGAGCAGTACTTC
CDR3aa: CASSLAPGQGYEQYF

d_gene: .
j_gene: TRBJ1-2
v_gene: TRBV7-2
abundance: .
CDR3nt: TGTGCCAGCAGCCCCGGGGGAGGGGCAACAGGGATCTATGGCTACACCTTC
CDR3aa: CASSPGGGATGIYGYTF

d_gene: .
j_gene: TRBJ1-5
v_gene: TRBV6-5
abundance: .
CDR3nt: TGTGCCAGCAGAGACACGGTCCATGGTCCCCAGCATTTT
CDR3aa: CASRDTVHGPQHF

d_gene: .
j_gene: TRBJ1-4
v_gene: TRBV6-1
abundance: .
CDR3nt: TGTGCCAGCAGTGGGCCTGGGGCGGTTTCTAATGAAAAACTGTTTTTT
CDR3aa: CASSGPGAVSNEKLFF

d_gene: TRBD1
j_gene: TRBJ1-5
v_gene: TRBV30
abundance: .
CDR3nt: TGTGCCTGGGGGAGAAAGACAGGGCAACAGCCCCAGCATTTT
CDR3aa: CAWGRKTGQQPQHF

d_gene: TRBD1
j_gene: TRBJ2-5
v_gene: TRBV11-2
abundance: .
CDR3nt: TGTGCCAGCAGCCGAGGGACAGACCAAGAGACCCAGTACTTC
CDR3aa: CASSRGTDQETQYF

d_gene: TRBD2
j_gene: TRBJ2-1
v_gene: TRBV28
abundance: once
CDR3nt: TGTGCCAGCAGTTCCTCGGGAGGGGTCAATGAGCAGTTCTTC
CDR3aa: CASSSSGGVNEQFF

d_gene: .
j_gene: TRBJ2-5
v_gene: TRBV5-1
abundance: .
CDR3nt: TGCGCCAGCAGCTTTATATCGGAGACCCAGTACTTC
CDR3aa: CASSFISETQYF

d_gene: .
j_gene: TRBJ1-2
v_gene: TRBV5-4
abundance: once
CDR3nt: TGTGCCAGCAGCTTGGCTCGGGACCACTATGGCTACACCTTC
CDR3aa: CASSLARDHYGYTF

d_gene: TRBD1
j_gene: TRBJ2-7
v_gene: TRBV5-1
abundance: .
CDR3nt: TGCGCCAGCAGCTACGGGACAGGGACCTACGAGCAGTACTTC
CDR3aa: CASSYGTGTYEQYF

d_gene: .
j_gene: TRBJ1-4
v_gene: TRBV15
abundance: .
CDR3nt: TGTGCCACCAGCAAGGGACAAGCAACTAATGAAAAACTGTTTTTT
CDR3aa: CATSKGQATNEKLFF

d_gene: TRBD2
j_gene: TRBJ2-3
v_gene: TRBV11-3
abundance: .
CDR3nt: TGTGCCAGCAGCTTACAAGCGGGGGGCACAGATACGCAGTATTTT
CDR3aa: CASSLQAGGTDTQYF